The 30 T cell receptor beta chains presented below share a single source sample, sequenced in a study of control samples from healthy donors and cancer patients. Sequenced by immunoSEQ multiplex PCR; TCRdb stores in-frame clones only, minus some. The sample records some 150,000 clones, about 94% being singletons. The sequenced material came from blood. The receptors derive from a man aged 40-50 years in good health.

The chain recombines TRBV18 with TRBJ1-5; D possibly corresponds to TRBD1 (5 bases). Deletions cut 6 bases from V and 2 bases from J, with 11 bases between. Germline CDR1 KGHSH, CDR2 LQKENI. The CDR3 sequence is 14 residues long. This CDR3 reads CASSLATGNQPQHF. CDR3 bases: TGTGCCAGCTCCCTTGCGACAGGCAATCAGCCCCAGCATTTT.

The chain combines TRBV12-3 or TRBV12-4 with TRBJ2-5, with a weak D call TRBD1 (6 bases). V lost 7 bases and J lost 3, with 12 bases in between. This CDR3 has 13 amino acids. The CDR3 reads CASKRTEEETQYF. Here the CDR3 DNA reads TGTGCCAGCAAGAGGACAGAAGAAGAGACCCAGTACTTC.

The chain combines TRBV5-1 with TRBJ2-2; D unclear. The CDR3 is made up of 15 amino acids. With 2 bases removed from V and 1 base from J, the gap between germline ends came to 9 bases. In germline, CDR1 is SGHRS, CDR2 YFSETQ. CDR3 in amino acids: CASSFSWGNTGELFF. In nucleotides, the CDR3 is TGCGCCAGCAGCTTTTCGTGGGGGAACACCGGGGAGCTGTTTTTT.

The V gene is TRBV5-6, the J gene TRBJ2-7, with D possibly TRBD2 on 5 matching bases. CDR1 is SGHDT, CDR2 YYEEEE, per germline. Trimming left V 2 bases short and J 0 bases short, with 9 bases between. This CDR3 region has 14 residues. CDR3 in amino acids: CASSFSGSSYEQYF. The DNA for the CDR3 is TGTGCCAGCAGCTTCTCGGGGAGCTCCTACGAGCAGTACTTC.

Written as DNA, the CDR3 is TGTGCCAGCTCACCGGGACAGAAGAAGTCGCAGTATTTT. It is translated as CASSPGQKKSQYF. This chain uses TRBV18 with TRBJ2-3; 7 bases are shared with TRBD1. The CDR3 extends over 13 amino acids. With 3 bases clipped from V and 10 bases from J, the junction kept 7 bases outside the gene matches. Germline V gene sequence: CDR1 KGHSH, CDR2 LQKENI.

This clone has a single count. The genes are TRBV2 and TRBJ2-3, with a possible D match to TRBD1 (6 bases). Germline V gene data show CDR1 as SNHLY and CDR2 as FYNNEI. Deletions cut 7 bases from V and 3 bases from J, with 14 bases between. The CDR3 sequence is 14 residues long. In DNA form, the CDR3 reads TGTGCCAGCAATTGGGGGCTTGGGACAGATACGCAGTATTTT. This sequence encodes CASNWGLGTDTQYF. Supplemented by reference TRBV2 and TRBJ2-3, the full variable domain reads EPEVTQTPSHQVTQMGQEVILRCVPISNHLYFYWYRQILGQKVEFLVSFYNNEISEKSEIFDDQFSVERPDGSNFTLKIRSTKLEDSAMYFCASNWGLGTDTQYFGPGTRLTVL.

The chain links TRBV4-1 to TRBJ1-1; D is unclear. The germline V and J ends were trimmed by 1 base and 0 bases, with 6 bases remaining between them. Looked up from germline, CDR1 is MGHRA and CDR2 is YSYEKL. The CDR3 runs 14 residues. CDR3 in amino acids: CASSQAQLNTEAFF. CDR3 nucleotides: TGCGCCAGCAGCCAAGCCCAGCTGAACACTGAAGCTTTCTTT.

This chain joins TRBV7-2 and TRBJ2-4; 10 bases align to TRBD1. The germline CDR1 and CDR2 sequences are SGHTA and FQGNSA. The CDR3 runs 16 residues. The V and J ends lost 5 bases and 2 bases, in that order; junction bases with no gene match: 6. The CDR3 DNA is TGTGCCAGCAGCCCGGACAGGGGGAGGTCCAAAAACATTCAGTACTTC. This gives the protein CASSPDRGRSKNIQYF.

The gene calls are TRBV10-2 and TRBJ1-2; TRBD1 might be the D (6 bases). Germline V gives CDR1 WSHSY, CDR2 SAAADI. The CDR3 is 12 residues long. The germline V and J ends were trimmed by 7 bases and 8 bases, with 14 bases remaining between them. The chain's CDR3 is CASTTGLGGYTF. CDR3 DNA sequence: TGCGCCAGCACTACAGGGTTGGGGGGCTACACCTTC.

This chain joins TRBV19 and TRBJ2-2; D is perhaps TRBD1 (5 bases). The germline V gene has CDR1 LNHDA and CDR2 SQIVND (reference sequence). There are 16 residues in the CDR3. Between the trimmed V and J ends, which lost 5 bases and 0 bases, there was a span of 13 bases. The CDR3 region is CASSPRTTANTGELFF. The CDR3 region has the DNA TGTGCCAGTAGTCCTAGGACAACTGCGAACACCGGGGAGCTGTTTTTT. Full variable domain (outside the CDR3, taken from reference TRBV19 and TRBJ2-2): DGGITQSPKYLFRKEGQNVTLSCEQNLNHDAMYWYRQDPGQGLRLIYYSQIVNDFQKGDIAEGYSVSREKKESFPLTVTSAQKNPTAFYLCASSPRTTANTGELFFGEGSRLTVL.

The V call is TRBV10-3, the J call TRBJ1-1, with unresolved D. CDR3 length: 10 residues. Trimming removed 7 bases from V and 4 bases from J, with 4 bases in between. CDR1 and CDR2 (germline): ENHRY, SYGVKD. CDR3 coding DNA: TGTGCCATCACTATCACTGAAGCTTTCTTT. This translates into CAITITEAFF.

J is TRBJ1-3 and V is TRBV6-5; maybe TRBD1 (5 bases). The CDR3 sequence is 15 residues long. Trimming took 0 bases from V and 2 from J, leaving 8 bases between them. Looked up from germline, CDR1 is MNHEY and CDR2 is SVGAGI. CDR3 nucleotides: TGTGCCAGCAGTTACTCCGGCAGGGCTGGAAACACCATATATTTT. Protein sequence: CASSYSGRAGNTIYF.

The rearrangement uses TRBV12-3 or TRBV12-4 and TRBJ1-5; D is unclear. V was shortened by 6 bases and J by 9 bases, with 15 bases between the two germline ends. This CDR3 has 13 amino acids. CDR3 DNA: TGTGCCAGCAGCCCGGACGGGATCGGGCCCCAGCATTTT. It specifies CASSPDGIGPQHF.

The chain has TRBV11-2 and TRBJ1-4; D remains unclear. The CDR3 runs 14 residues. CDR1 is SGHAT, CDR2 FQNNGV, per germline. Trimming stripped 1 base from V and 4 bases from J, with 7 bases between. The chain's CDR3 is CASSLVSHNEKLFF. The CDR3 DNA reads as TGTGCCAGCAGCTTAGTATCGCATAATGAAAAACTGTTTTTT.

The chain carries TRBV7-6 and TRBJ2-3; D unresolved. V lost 5 bases and J lost 0, with 9 bases in between. The germline V gene has CDR1 SGHVS and CDR2 FNYEAQ. The CDR3 has 14 residues. The CDR3 sequence: CASSNLRSTDTQYF. The CDR3 coding sequence is TGTGCCAGCAGCAACCTACGTAGCACAGATACGCAGTATTTT.

The chain carries TRBV7-7 and TRBJ1-2; D is possibly TRBD1 (5 bases). Germline CDR1 reads SSHAT; CDR2 reads FNYEAQ (reference sequence). V lost 5 bases and J 7 bases, leaving 20 bases between the germline ends. The CDR3 contains 15 residues. In nucleotides, the CDR3 is TGTGCCAGCAGCCCGGTGGGTAGGGGCCCCTTTGGCTACACCTTC. The encoded protein is CASSPVGRGPFGYTF. The full variable domain, with the rest looked up from reference TRBV7-7 and TRBJ1-2, is GAGVSQSPRYKVTKRGQDVTLRCDPISSHATLYWYQQALGQGPEFLTYFNYEAQPDKSGLPSDRFSAERPEGSISTLTIQRTEQRDSAMYRCASSPVGRGPFGYTFGSGTRLTVV.

The rearrangement links TRBV6-6 to TRBJ1-3; D perhaps matches TRBD1 (5 bases). CDR1 is MNHNY and CDR2 is SVGAGI in the germline V gene (reference sequence). V lost 5 bases and J 3 bases, leaving 11 bases between the germline ends. The CDR3 spans 14 residues. Written as DNA, the CDR3 is TGTGCCAGCAGTCAACAGGTTTATGGAAACACCATATATTTT. It encodes CASSQQVYGNTIYF.

The chain employs TRBV7-6 and TRBJ1-1, with D hard to call. Trimming cost V 5 bases and J 0 bases, with 7 bases left between them. Germline V CDR1 and CDR2: SGHVS, FNYEAQ. This CDR3 is 13 amino acids long. CDR3 sequence: CASSRALNTEAFF. The CDR3 DNA sequence: TGTGCCAGCAGCAGGGCATTGAACACTGAAGCTTTCTTT. Full variable domain (remainder filled in from reference TRBV7-6 and TRBJ1-1): GAGVSQSPRYKVTKRGQDVALRCDPISGHVSLYWYRQALGQGPEFLTYFNYEAQQDKSGLPNDRFSAERPEGSISTLTIQRTEQRDSAMYRCASSRALNTEAFFGQGTRLTVV.

This clone was detected once. The rearrangement uses TRBV19 and TRBJ1-1; maybe TRBD1 (6 bases). This CDR3 is 16 amino acids long. The germline CDR1 and CDR2 sequences are LNHDA and SQIVND (reference sequence). Trimming took 10 bases from V and 0 from J, leaving 21 bases between them. CDR3: CATRATGGSMNTEAFF. CDR3 coding DNA: TGTGCCACCCGGGCGACAGGAGGGTCCATGAACACTGAAGCTTTCTTT.

The chain employs TRBV4-3 and TRBJ2-1; D may be TRBD1 (5 bases). Germline CDR1 is LGHNA and CDR2 is YSLEER. The CDR3 spans 15 residues. V was cut by 3 bases and J by 4 bases, with 13 bases left in between. The CDR3 region has the DNA TGCGCCAGCAGCCAGGCAGCAGGGATATACAATGAGCAGTTCTTC. Translated, it gives CASSQAAGIYNEQFF.

The rearrangement uses TRBV2 and TRBJ2-7; possibly TRBD2 for D (5 bases). Germline CDR1 SNHLY, CDR2 FYNNEI. V was cut by 2 bases and J by 1 base, with 12 bases left in between. CDR3 size: 15 residues. The CDR3 DNA sequence: TGTGCCAGCAGTGAAATGATCGGGGAGTCCTACGAGCAGTACTTC. Protein product: CASSEMIGESYEQYF.

V is TRBV21-1 and J is TRBJ2-4; TRBD1, as called in the table, went unchecked against the DNA. TRBV21-1 is a pseudogene locus. This CDR3 contains 16 residues. The CDR3 bases are TGTGCCCTTGGGGGGCCGGGACAGGGGACCAAAAACATTCAGTACTTC. Protein: CALGGPGQGTKNIQYF.

In the case of this clone: The junction departs from the called germline gene at one end, perhaps through a read error. V usage is TRBV18 and J usage is TRBJ1-2, with a tentative D call TRBD1 (5 bases). The CDR3 consists of 16 residues. CDR1 and CDR2 (germline): KGHSH, LQKENI. CDR3: CASSPRTDKGLHGYTF. In nucleotides, the CDR3 is TGTGCCAGCTCGCCACGGACGGATAAGGGACTCCATGGCTACACCTTC.

This chain connects TRBV13 to TRBJ1-4; D is unclear. The germline V gene encodes CDR1 PRHDT and CDR2 FYEKMQ (reference sequence). V shed 0 bases and J shed 8 bases, with 16 bases lying between them. The CDR3 loop spans 16 amino acids. The CDR3 loop is CASSLGRVGVEEKLFF. The DNA for the CDR3 is TGTGCCAGCAGCTTAGGGCGGGTCGGGGTTGAGGAAAAACTGTTTTTT.

The chain couples TRBV4-1 to TRBJ1-4; tentative D call: TRBD1 (6 bases). Trimming took 4 bases from V and 0 from J, leaving 12 bases between them. The length of the CDR3 is 16 residues. From germline, CDR1 is MGHRA and CDR2 YSYEKL. CDR3 nucleotide sequence: TGCGCCAGCAGCCCAAAAGGACAGACAACTAATGAAAAACTGTTTTTT. This gives the protein CASSPKGQTTNEKLFF.

The V gene is TRBV19, the J gene TRBJ1-1; D gene uncertain. There are 11 residues in the CDR3. The ends were cut back, 5 bases at V and 6 bases at J, with 7 bases in the middle. CDR1 is LNHDA and CDR2 is SQIVND in the germline V gene (reference sequence). The CDR3 region is CASSLGAEAFF. The CDR3 DNA reads TGTGCCAGTAGTTTGGGCGCTGAAGCTTTCTTT.

The rearrangement joins TRBV18 to TRBJ1-5; D possibly corresponds to TRBD1 (6 bases). Germline CDR1 reads KGHSH; CDR2 reads LQKENI. The CDR3 length is 14 residues. Trimming stripped 6 bases from V and 4 bases from J, with 13 bases between. CDR3 in DNA: TGTGCCAGCTCCCAGAGACAGGAGAATCAGCCCCAGCATTTT. It translates to CASSQRQENQPQHF.

The chain joins TRBV7-9 to TRBJ1-1; D ambiguous. The V end was cut by 1 base, the J end by 6 bases, with 6 bases between. Germline CDR1 SEHNR, CDR2 FQNEAQ (reference sequence). CDR3 size: 12 residues. The CDR3 nucleotides are TGTGCCAGCAGCTTAGGGAGGTCTGAAGCTTTCTTT. Its translation: CASSLGRSEAFF. The entire variable domain, with the rest obtained from reference TRBV7-9 and TRBJ1-1, is as follows: DTGVSQNPRHKITKRGQNVTFRCDPISEHNRLYWYRQTLGQGPEFLTYFQNEAQLEKSRLLSDRFSAERPKGSFSTLEIQRTEQGDSAMYLCASSLGRSEAFFGQGTRLTVV.

Only one count was recorded for this clone. This CDR3 reads CASRRQGPYGYTF. CDR3 nucleotide sequence: TGTGCCAGCAGGCGACAGGGGCCCTATGGCTACACCTTC. The V call is TRBV6-5, the J call TRBJ1-2; 8 bases align to TRBD1. Germline CDR1 is MNHEY and CDR2 is SVGAGI. J gave up 4 bases and V 6 bases, and 4 bases lay outside the gene matches. The CDR3 is 13 residues long.

The J gene is TRBJ2-7, the V gene TRBV10-3, with D unclear. V was clipped by 0 bases and J by 6 bases, with 12 bases between them. This CDR3 is built from 14 residues. The V gene's germline CDR1 is ENHRY and CDR2 SYGVKD. The DNA for the CDR3 is TGTGCCATCAGTGAGTCGTCCCAAGTGGGCGAGCAGTACTTC. Amino acids: CAISESSQVGEQYF.